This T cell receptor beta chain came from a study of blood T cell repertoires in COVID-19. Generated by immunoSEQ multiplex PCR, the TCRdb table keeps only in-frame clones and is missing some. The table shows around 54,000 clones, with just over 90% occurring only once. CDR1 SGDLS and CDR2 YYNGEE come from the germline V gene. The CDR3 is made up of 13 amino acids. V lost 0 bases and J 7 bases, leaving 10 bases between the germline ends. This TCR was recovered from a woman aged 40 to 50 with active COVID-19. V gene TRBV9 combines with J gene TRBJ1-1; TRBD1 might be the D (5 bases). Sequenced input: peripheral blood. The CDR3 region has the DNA TGTGCCAGCAGCGTAGTCATCGGGGGTGAAGCTTTCTTT. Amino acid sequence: CASSVVIGGEAFF.